The rows below give T cell receptor beta chains drawn from one sample of a study of blood T cells in healthy people across ages. One entry per CDR3 protein, called by TCRdb with MiXCR from the 5' RACE reads. The sample records fewer than 750,000 distinct CDR3 sequences, around 50% being singletons. The source material was blood. These receptors were collected from an elderly woman in good health. The CDR3 runs from the conserved cysteine through the conserved F or W. D genes are given only for firm matches. The size of a clone is reported for some rows only, either as once, few or many, or as a class for expanded clones.

d_gene: NA; abundance: once; j_gene: TRBJ2-7; len: 12; v_gene: TRBV20-1; CDR3nt: TGCAGTGCTAGAGAGCCGAGCTACGAGCAGTACTTC; CDR3aa: CSAREPSYEQYF
d_gene: NA; abundance: many; j_gene: TRBJ2-3; len: 15; v_gene: TRBV9; CDR3nt: TGTGCCAGCAGCCCCCGGGACTTTAAGGGGAATACGCAGTATTTT; CDR3aa: CASSPRDFKGNTQYF
d_gene: NA; abundance: NA; j_gene: TRBJ1-3; len: 13; v_gene: TRBV14; CDR3nt: TGTGCCAGCAGCCAAGTGGTCGGAAACACCATATATTTT; CDR3aa: CASSQVVGNTIYF
d_gene: TRBD2; abundance: NA; j_gene: TRBJ2-3; len: 16; v_gene: TRBV4-2; CDR3nt: TGTGCCAGCAGCCTATTATTAGCGGGTGCCACAGATACGCAGTATTTT; CDR3aa: CASSLLLAGATDTQYF
d_gene: TRBD2; abundance: many; j_gene: TRBJ2-3; len: 16; v_gene: TRBV7-2; CDR3nt: TGTGCCAGCAGCTTAGGATATAGCGGGGAGACAGATACGCAGTATTTT; CDR3aa: CASSLGYSGETDTQYF
d_gene: NA; abundance: NA; j_gene: TRBJ2-7; len: 15; v_gene: TRBV7-2; CDR3nt: TGTGCCAGCAGCTCAGTTAGCTTTGTCTCCTACGAGCAGTACTTC; CDR3aa: CASSSVSFVSYEQYF
d_gene: NA; abundance: NA; j_gene: TRBJ2-7; len: 14; v_gene: TRBV6-2/TRBV6-3; CDR3nt: TGTGCCAGCGAGAACCGGGACAAAGCCTACGAGCAGTACTTC; CDR3aa: CASENRDKAYEQYF
d_gene: TRBD2; abundance: NA; j_gene: TRBJ2-3; len: 16; v_gene: TRBV4-2; CDR3nt: TGTGCCAGCAGCCAGGGACTAGCGGGGAACACAGATACGCAGTATTTT; CDR3aa: CASSQGLAGNTDTQYF
d_gene: TRBD2; abundance: NA; j_gene: TRBJ2-3; len: 15; v_gene: TRBV27; CDR3nt: TGTGCCAGCAGTTTAGCGGGACTAGCGGCTAATACGCAGTATTTT; CDR3aa: CASSLAGLAANTQYF
d_gene: NA; abundance: many; j_gene: TRBJ2-1; len: 15; v_gene: TRBV20-1; CDR3nt: TGCAGTGCTAGATGGAGGGTAAGCTCCTACAATGAGCAGTTCTTC; CDR3aa: CSARWRVSSYNEQFF
d_gene: TRBD1; abundance: many; j_gene: TRBJ2-6; len: 12; v_gene: TRBV11-2; CDR3nt: TGTGCCAGCAGCGAGGACAGGAACGTCCTGACTTTC; CDR3aa: CASSEDRNVLTF
d_gene: TRBD2; abundance: NA; j_gene: TRBJ2-7; len: 17; v_gene: TRBV5-1; CDR3nt: TGCGCCAGCAGCTTGGGGACTAGCGGGAACGGGAACGACGAGCAGTACTTC; CDR3aa: CASSLGTSGNGNDEQYF
d_gene: TRBD1; abundance: many; j_gene: TRBJ1-2; len: 12; v_gene: TRBV25-1; CDR3nt: TGTGCCAGCCGAGGGACAGGGGGACCCTACACCTTC; CDR3aa: CASRGTGGPYTF
d_gene: NA; abundance: once; j_gene: TRBJ2-7; len: 13; v_gene: TRBV7-6; CDR3nt: TGTGCCAGCAGCTTAGGGACAGCGGCCGAGCAGTACTTC; CDR3aa: CASSLGTAAEQYF
d_gene: NA; abundance: NA; j_gene: TRBJ2-5; len: 14; v_gene: TRBV25-1; CDR3nt: TGTGCCAGCAGTGAAGCTAGAGCGGGAGAGACCCAGTACTTC; CDR3aa: CASSEARAGETQYF